This note documents a single T cell receptor beta chain sequence. The target antigen is unknown. The source of the sample is a study of identical twins. From the 5' RACE reads, TCRdb called clonotypes with MiXCR, one entry per CDR3 protein. The sample lists under 800,000 distinct CDR3 sequences; roughly 20% were seen once. Trimming pared 6 bases from V and 5 bases from J, leaving 20 bases between. CDR1 DFQATT and CDR2 SNEGSKA come from the germline V gene (reference sequence). The CDR3 consists of 14 residues. Notes on the study in general: Reduced insertions were recorded for abundant cord blood beta clonotypes, with no such pattern in memory repertoires. Twins' excess sharing was less marked for out-of-frame beta sequences. Cross-sectional statistical analysis, not tracking of the same donors, underpinned the conclusions.

These data were also filed under a second study, of T cells expressing NK-cell markers.

Sequencing used PBMCs. This sequence joins TRBV20-1 and TRBJ2-7; a possible D gene is TRBD2 (6 bases). The TCR sequence derives from a woman under 30 in good health. For the CDR3, the DNA is TGCAGTGCCCGTAGGGTCACCGGGGGAAACGAGCAGTACTTC. Protein sequence: CSARRVTGGNEQYF.